This TCR beta chain was captured in a study of cytomegalovirus exposure and HLA in healthy donors. From germline, CDR1 is SGHNT and CDR2 YYREEE (reference sequence). This CDR3 contains 14 residues. Trimming cost V 1 base and J 1 base, with 8 bases left between them. The PCR made use of 60 Vbeta and 13 Jbeta primers. Profiled with immunoSEQ multiplex PCR; TCRdb holds only in-frame clones, not every one. Altogether under 150,000 clones are present, about three quarters being singletons, with the ten largest covering over 1%. This clone has only a few counts. The antigen remains undetermined. Study-wide findings and caveats: The authors later found TCR association rates varying by HLA locus, with DRB1 most and HLA-C fewest. The study carried out a later analysis of TCR beta sequences. It associated some 17,000 of them with specific HLA alleles at a false discovery rate of 0.05. TCR beta chains numbering under 200 were designated cytomegalovirus-associated.

Sequencing was done on a sample of PBMCs. The V and J genes are TRBV5-4 and TRBJ1-1, with D maybe TRBD1 (5 bases). The origin of this receptor is a human donor in good health. CDR3 region: CASSLQGTNTEAFF. The DNA of the CDR3 is TGTGCCAGCAGCTTGCAGGGAACGAACACTGAAGCTTTCTTT.